The rows below give T cell receptor beta chains drawn from one sample of a study of T cells in Graves' hyperthyroidism and ophthalmopathy. Each CDR3 protein is one row after TCRdb ran MiXCR on the multiplex PCR reads. The sample lists some 500,000 distinct CDR3 sequences, more than 15% occurring once. Source material: blood. These receptors all come from a woman in her 30s with Graves' ophthalmopathy. CDR3s include the opening cysteine and the closing phenylalanine or tryptophan. The D gene is left open where the match is weak. A clone size is listed for some rows: how often the clone was seen (once, few, many), or a class if it is expanded.

>TRBJ1-1|NA|many|TRBV19
TGTGCCACCCAGAAAAGGAGGGACGTGGAGGGTGACACTGAAGCTTTCTTT
CATQKRRDVEGDTEAFF
>TRBJ1-5|TRBD1|NA|TRBV20-1
TGCAGTGCTAGAGAGTTGGCAGGGGGCCAGCCCCAGCATTTT
CSARELAGGQPQHF
>TRBJ2-2|NA|NA|TRBV28
TGTGCCAGCAGCGCGGGCTTCGGGAACACCGGGGAGCTGTTTTTT
CASSAGFGNTGELFF
>TRBJ2-1|NA|many|TRBV6-1
TGTGCCAGCAGCGTACTAGGAGCTGTCAATGAGCAGTTCTTC
CASSVLGAVNEQFF
>TRBJ2-1|NA|NA|TRBV27
TGTGCCAGCAGTTCGCCCCCCGGAGAACAGTTCTTC
CASSSPPGEQFF
>TRBJ1-1|NA|NA|TRBV4-3
TGCGCCAGCAGCGTCGGGATCCAGAACACTGAAGCTTTCTTT
CASSVGIQNTEAFF
>TRBJ2-7|NA|NA|TRBV4-1
TGCGCCAGCAGCCACCTCCAGACAGTGGGCTACGAGCAGTACTTC
CASSHLQTVGYEQYF
>TRBJ2-3|NA|NA|TRBV24-1
TGTGCCACCAGTGATCCCCGGGGAACAGACACAGATACGCAGTATTTT
CATSDPRGTDTDTQYF
>TRBJ1-1|NA|many|TRBV4-3
TGCGCCAGCAGCCAAGATTCTTCCCTCCTGCCTGCAAGCACTGAAGCTTTCTTT
CASSQDSSLLPASTEAFF
>TRBJ2-7|TRBD2|many|TRBV28
TGTGCCAGCAGCTCGGCCCACGGGACTAGTGGAGTCGAGCAGTACTTC
CASSSAHGTSGVEQYF
>TRBJ2-3|TRBD1|many|TRBV5-6
TGTGCCAGCAGCTTGTGGGGACAGGGTTTCAATACGCAGTATTTT
CASSLWGQGFNTQYF
>TRBJ2-2|TRBD2|few|TRBV9
TGTGCCAGCAGCGTAGGGGCGGGAGGGATACCCGGGGAGCTGTTTTTT
CASSVGAGGIPGELFF
>TRBJ2-1|NA|many|TRBV29-1
TGCAGCGTTCGGGGATACGCTGAGCAGTTCTTC
CSVRGYAEQFF